This TCR beta chain emerged from a study of CD8+ T cells in alopecia areata. Overall study results and limits: Persistence in scalp and blood during tofacitinib was observed for many expanded lesional clones.

Treatment in this sample: oral pan-JAK inhibitor, 5-10 mg twice daily. Lesional scalp punch biopsies and peripheral blood were collected from alopecia areata patients. cDNA reverse transcribed from extracted RNA served as the sequencing template. Measured with immunoSEQ multiplex PCR; TCRdb has only the in-frame clones, and not every one. Counted here are about 190,000 clones, roughly 60% occurring once; the ten biggest clones make up approximately 1.3%. Trimming shortened V by 4 bases and J by 6 bases, and 12 bases separated the two germline ends. Germline V lookup: CDR1 MGHRA, CDR2 YSYEKL. CDR3 size: 13 residues. This clone was seen a few times. Its antigen is unidentified.

The chain joins TRBV4-1 to TRBJ1-2; no clear D gene. This sequence was found in a human donor with alopecia areata. The sequences come from CD4+ T cells sorted from blood, collected around week 50, from a patient treated with tofacitinib. The CDR3 loop reads CASSLRLSDGYTF. The CDR3 DNA reads as TGCGCCAGCAGCCTGAGACTTTCCGATGGCTACACCTTC.